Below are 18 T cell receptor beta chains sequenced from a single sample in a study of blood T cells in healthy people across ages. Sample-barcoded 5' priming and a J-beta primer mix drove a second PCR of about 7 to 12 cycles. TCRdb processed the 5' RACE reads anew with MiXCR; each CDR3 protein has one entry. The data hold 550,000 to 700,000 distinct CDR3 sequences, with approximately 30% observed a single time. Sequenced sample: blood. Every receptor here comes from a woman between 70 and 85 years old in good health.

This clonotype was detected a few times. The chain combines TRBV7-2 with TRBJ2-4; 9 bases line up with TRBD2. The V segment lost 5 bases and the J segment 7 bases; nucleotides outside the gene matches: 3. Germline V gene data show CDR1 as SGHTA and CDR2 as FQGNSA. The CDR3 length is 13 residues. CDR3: CASSPGTSNIQYF. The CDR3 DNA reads TGTGCCAGCAGCCCTGGGACTAGCAACATTCAGTACTTC.

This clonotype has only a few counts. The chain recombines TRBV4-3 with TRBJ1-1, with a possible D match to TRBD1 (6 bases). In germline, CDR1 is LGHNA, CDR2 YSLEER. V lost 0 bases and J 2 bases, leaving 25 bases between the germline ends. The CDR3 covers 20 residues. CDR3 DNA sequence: TGCGCCAGCAGCCAAGATTTTGTCATCGGTTCCGGGACACCCAACACTGAAGCTTTCTTT. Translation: CASSQDFVIGSGTPNTEAFF.

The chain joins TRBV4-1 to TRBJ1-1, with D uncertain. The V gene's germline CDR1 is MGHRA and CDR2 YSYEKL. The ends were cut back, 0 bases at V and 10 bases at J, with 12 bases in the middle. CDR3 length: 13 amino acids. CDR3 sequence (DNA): TGCGCCAGCAGCCAAGACTGGGCAGAGAGAGCTTTCTTT. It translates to CASSQDWAERAFF.

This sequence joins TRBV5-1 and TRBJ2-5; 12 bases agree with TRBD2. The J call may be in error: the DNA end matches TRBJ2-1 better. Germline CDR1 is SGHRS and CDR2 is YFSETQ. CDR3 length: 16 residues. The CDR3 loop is CASSSHLAGGSNEQFF. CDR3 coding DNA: TGCGCCAGCAGCTCCCACCTAGCGGGGGGGTCCAATGAGCAGTTCTTC.

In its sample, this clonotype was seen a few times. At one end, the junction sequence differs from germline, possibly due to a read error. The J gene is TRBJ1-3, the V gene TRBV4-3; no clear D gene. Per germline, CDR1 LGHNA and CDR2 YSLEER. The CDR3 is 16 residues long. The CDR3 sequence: CASSQESRPSGNTIYF. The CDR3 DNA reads TGCGCCAGCAGCCAAGAAAGTAGGCCCTCTGGGAACACCATATATTTT.

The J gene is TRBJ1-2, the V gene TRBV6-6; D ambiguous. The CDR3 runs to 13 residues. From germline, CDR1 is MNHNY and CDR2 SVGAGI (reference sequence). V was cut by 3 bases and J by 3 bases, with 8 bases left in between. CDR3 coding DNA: TGTGCCAGCAGTTATCCTCCGGACTATGGCTACACCTTC. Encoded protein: CASSYPPDYGYTF.

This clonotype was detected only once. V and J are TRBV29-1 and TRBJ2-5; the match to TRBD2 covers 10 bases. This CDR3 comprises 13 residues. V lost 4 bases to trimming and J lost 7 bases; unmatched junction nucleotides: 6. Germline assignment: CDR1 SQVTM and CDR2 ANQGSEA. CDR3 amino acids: CSVVSSGGPTQYF. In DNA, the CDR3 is TGCAGCGTTGTGTCTAGCGGGGGCCCGACCCAGTACTTC.

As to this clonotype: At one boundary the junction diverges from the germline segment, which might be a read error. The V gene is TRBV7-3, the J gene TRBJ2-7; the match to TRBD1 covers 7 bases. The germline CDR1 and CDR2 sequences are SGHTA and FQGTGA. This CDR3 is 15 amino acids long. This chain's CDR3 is CASSLEGAIPYERYF. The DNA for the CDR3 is TGTGCCAGCAGCTTAGAGGGGGCGATCCCCTACGAGCGGTACTTC.

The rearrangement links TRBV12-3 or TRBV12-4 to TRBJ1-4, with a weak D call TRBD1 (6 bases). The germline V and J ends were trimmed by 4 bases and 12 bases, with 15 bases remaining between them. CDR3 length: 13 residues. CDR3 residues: CASSSRLTGQLFF. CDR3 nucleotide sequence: TGTGCCAGCAGTTCCCGCCTGACAGGCCAACTGTTTTTT.

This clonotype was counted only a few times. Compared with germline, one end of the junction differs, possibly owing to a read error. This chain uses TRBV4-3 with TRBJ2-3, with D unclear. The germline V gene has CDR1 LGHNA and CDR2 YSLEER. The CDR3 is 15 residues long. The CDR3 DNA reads TGCGCCAGCAGCCAAGGGGCCAGAAGCACAGATACGCAGTACTTT. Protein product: CASSQGARSTDTQYF.

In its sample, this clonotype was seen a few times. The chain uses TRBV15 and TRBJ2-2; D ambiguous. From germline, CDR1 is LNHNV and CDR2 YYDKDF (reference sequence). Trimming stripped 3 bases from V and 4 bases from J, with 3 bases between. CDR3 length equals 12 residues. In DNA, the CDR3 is TGTGCCACCAGCAGCCGCACCGGGGAGCTGTTTTTT. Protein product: CATSSRTGELFF.

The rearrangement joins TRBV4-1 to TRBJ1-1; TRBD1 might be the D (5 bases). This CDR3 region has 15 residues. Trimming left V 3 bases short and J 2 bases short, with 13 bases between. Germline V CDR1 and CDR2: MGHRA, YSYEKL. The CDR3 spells CASSQGGSINTEAFF. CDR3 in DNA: TGCGCCAGCAGCCAGGGGGGGTCGATAAACACTGAAGCTTTCTTT.

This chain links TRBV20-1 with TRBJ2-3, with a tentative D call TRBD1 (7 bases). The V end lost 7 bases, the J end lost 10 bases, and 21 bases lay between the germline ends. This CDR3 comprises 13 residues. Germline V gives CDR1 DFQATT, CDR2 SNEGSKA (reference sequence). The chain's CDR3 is CSVGKGADYAQYF. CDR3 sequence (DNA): TGCAGTGTAGGGAAGGGGGCGGACTACGCGCAGTATTTT.

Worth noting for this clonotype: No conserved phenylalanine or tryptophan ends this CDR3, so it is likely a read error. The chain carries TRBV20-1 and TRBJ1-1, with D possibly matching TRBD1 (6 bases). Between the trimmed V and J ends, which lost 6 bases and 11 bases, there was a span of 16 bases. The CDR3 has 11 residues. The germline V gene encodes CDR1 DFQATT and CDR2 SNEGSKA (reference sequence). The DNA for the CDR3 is TGCAGTGCCGAGACAGGTGCTGGGGCTTTCCTT. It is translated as CSAETGAGAFL.

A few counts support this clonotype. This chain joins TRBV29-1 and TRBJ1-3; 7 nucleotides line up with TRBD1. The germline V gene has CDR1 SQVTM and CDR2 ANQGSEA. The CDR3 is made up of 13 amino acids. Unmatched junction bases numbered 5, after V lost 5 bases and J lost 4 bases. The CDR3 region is CSVLRQGGNTIYF. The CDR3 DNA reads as TGCAGCGTTCTTCGACAGGGAGGAAACACCATATATTTT.

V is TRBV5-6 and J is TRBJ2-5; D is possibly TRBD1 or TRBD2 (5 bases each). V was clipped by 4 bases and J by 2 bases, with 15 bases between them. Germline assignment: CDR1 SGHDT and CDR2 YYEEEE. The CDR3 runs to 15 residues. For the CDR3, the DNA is TGTGCCAGCAGCGCCAGCCGGGGCAGGCAAGAGACCCAGTACTTC. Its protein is CASSASRGRQETQYF.

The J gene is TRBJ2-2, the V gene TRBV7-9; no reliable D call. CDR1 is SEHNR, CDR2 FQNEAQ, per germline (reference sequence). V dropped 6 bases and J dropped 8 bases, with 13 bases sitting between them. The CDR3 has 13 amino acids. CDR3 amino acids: CASSLQVSGELFF. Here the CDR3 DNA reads TGTGCCAGCAGTCTTCAGGTGTCGGGGGAGCTGTTTTTT.

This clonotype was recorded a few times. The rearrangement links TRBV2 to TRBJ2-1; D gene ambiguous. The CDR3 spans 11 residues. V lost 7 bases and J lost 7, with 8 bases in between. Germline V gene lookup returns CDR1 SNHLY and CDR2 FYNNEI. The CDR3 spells CASNMENEQFF. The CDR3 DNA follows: TGTGCCAGCAACATGGAAAATGAGCAGTTCTTC.